The TCR beta chain under discussion was sequenced for a study of Ad26.COV2.S vaccination and SARS-CoV-2 variants. Regarding the study as a whole: Following vaccination, spike-specific CD8+ and CD4+ T cell responses reportedly exhibited substantial breadth.

The V gene's germline CDR1 is SGHNT and CDR2 YYREEE (reference sequence). The CDR3 has 16 amino acids. The V and J ends lost 4 bases and 0 bases respectively, with 15 bases between them. Points on this clone: The antigen remains unidentified.

This table comes from immunoSEQ multiplex PCR, and its TCRdb copy is limited to in-frame clones, with some not included. The table shows 440,000 or so clones, with approximately 92% occurring only once. Treatment described: some 20 received Ad26.COV2.S at low or high dose, single or two shots; five or six received placebo; per-sample allocation not given. Following the first vaccine or placebo injection, samples were taken on day 63. Sequenced material: peripheral blood, taken in a trial of Ad26.COV2.S vaccine versus placebo. This receptor was obtained from a person aged 18 to 65 who received the Ad26.COV2.S COVID-19 vaccine or a placebo. The chain has TRBV5-4 and TRBJ2-3; unclear D gene. DNA of the CDR3: TGTGCCAGCAGCCGACCCGTCGATCCTAGCACAGATACGCAGTATTTT. Residues: CASSRPVDPSTDTQYF.